These 18 T cell receptor beta chains share one sample of origin, sequenced in a study of CXCR3-negative and CXCR3-positive naive CD8 T cells. Study results and limitations: CXCR3-positive naive cells had more hydrophobic TRB CDR3s than CXCR3-negative naive cells.

What these receptors recognize is not known. The method, 5' RACE with UMI labels, was used to prepare the TRB cDNA libraries. No DNA is given; TCRdb re-called the 5' RACE reads and lists each CDR3 protein once. The ten most abundant clones cover 0.35% to 0.4% of a sample with under 110,000 distinct CDR3 sequences. Sequenced: naive CXCR3+ CD8+ T cells from blood. Noted subset: CD45RO-CCR7+CD27+CD95- naive CD8+ T cells expressing CXCR3 (TNR3+). These receptors originate from a human donor in good health. Some clones in this sample may be carry-over from other donors' samples.

The rearrangement links TRBV2 to TRBJ2-1. Germline loops: CDR1 SNHLY, CDR2 FYNNEI. The CDR3 runs to 12 residues. Here the CDR3 reads CASSEIDNEQFF.

The gene calls are TRBV7-6 and TRBJ2-7; the D gene TCRdb calls, TRBD2, cannot be checked with no DNA. The CDR3 extends over 14 amino acids. Looked up from germline, CDR1 is SGHVS and CDR2 is FNYEAQ. CDR3 protein: CASSSLAGSDEQYF.

The gene calls are TRBV29-1 and TRBJ2-7. The CDR3 has 12 amino acids. Germline values: CDR1 SQVTM, CDR2 ANQGSEA. CDR3: CSVSVSSYEQYF.

The chain recombines TRBV6-5 with TRBJ1-1. Germline loops: CDR1 MNHEY, CDR2 SVGAGI. The CDR3 consists of 14 residues. This CDR3 reads CASSYQGSYTEAFF.

CDR3 loop: CSAERGEKLFF. The chain links TRBV29-1 to TRBJ1-4. The CDR3 is made up of 11 amino acids. Per germline, CDR1 SQVTM and CDR2 ANQGSEA.

The chain couples TRBV7-9 to TRBJ2-7; TCRdb indicates TRBD1, and absent DNA this call remains unverified. The germline CDR1 and CDR2 sequences are SEHNR and FQNEAQ (reference sequence). The CDR3 has 14 amino acids. This CDR3 reads CASSGWGKVHEQYF.

The chain employs TRBV7-9 and TRBJ2-7; as DNA is missing, the TRBD1 call by TCRdb cannot be tested. The length of the CDR3 is 15 residues. CDR1 is SEHNR and CDR2 is FQNEAQ in the germline V gene (reference sequence). The CDR3 here is CASSSSGGALEEQYF.

V usage is TRBV25-1 and J usage is TRBJ2-7; there is no DNA to check the TCRdb D call of TRBD1. Germline V gene data show CDR1 as MGHDK and CDR2 as SYGVNS. CDR3 length: 15 amino acids. CDR3 in amino acids: CASSDQGAGVYEQYF.

The CDR3 is CASSPDAWGYGYTF. V gene TRBV4-3 combines with J gene TRBJ1-2; TCRdb outputs TRBD1, but without DNA this stays unchecked. Germline V gene lookup returns CDR1 LGHNA and CDR2 YSLEER. This CDR3 contains 14 residues.

This chain uses TRBV6-2 or TRBV6-3 with TRBJ1-1; TCRdb indicates TRBD1, and absent DNA this call remains unverified. Germline CDR1 reads MNHEY; CDR2 reads SVGEGT. There are 13 residues in the CDR3. CDR3 sequence reads: CASSYYGGTEAFF.

This rearrangement joins TRBV7-3 to TRBJ2-2; no DNA is available, so the TRBD1 call from TCRdb remains unchecked. There are 17 residues in the CDR3. Germline assignment: CDR1 SGHTA and CDR2 FQGTGA. The CDR3 spells CASSLTPGGANTGELFF.

The chain joins TRBV20-1 to TRBJ2-1. This CDR3 spans 14 amino acids. Germline V lookup: CDR1 DFQATT, CDR2 SNEGSKA (reference sequence). The CDR3 sequence is CSANPTLSYNEQFF.

The rearrangement uses TRBV25-1 and TRBJ1-2; TCRdb designates TRBD1, a call that cannot be tested without DNA. The germline CDR1 and CDR2 sequences are MGHDK and SYGVNS. The CDR3 is made up of 12 amino acids. This CDR3 is CASFGTDYGYTF.

V is TRBV29-1 and J is TRBJ2-1; TCRdb's D call of TRBD1 is untestable without DNA. This CDR3 is 14 amino acids long. Germline assignment: CDR1 SQVTM and CDR2 ANQGSEA. The CDR3 is CSVVGTGSYNEQFF.

The rearrangement links TRBV13 to TRBJ1-1; TCRdb returns TRBD1, unconfirmable since there is no DNA. The CDR3 contains 15 residues. The V gene's germline CDR1 is PRHDT and CDR2 FYEKMQ (reference sequence). This CDR3 reads CASSLYQGLNTEAFF.

The rearrangement uses TRBV5-1 and TRBJ2-7; TCRdb reports TRBD2, a call that lacks DNA to check it against. The germline gives CDR1 SGHRS, CDR2 YFSETQ. This CDR3 spans 13 amino acids. The CDR3 loop is CASRAIGWAEQYF. The variable domain in full, with the rest retrieved from reference TRBV5-1 and TRBJ2-7, is KAGVTQTPRYLIKTRGQQVTLSCSPISGHRSVSWYQQTPGQGLQFLFEYFSETQRNKGNFPGRFSGRQFSNSRSEMNVSTLELGDSALYLCASRAIGWAEQYFGPGTRLTVT.

The V gene is TRBV28, the J gene TRBJ2-7. The CDR3 has 11 residues. Germline CDR1 MDHEN, CDR2 SYDVKM. The chain's CDR3 is CASRDNYEQYF.

The CDR3 loop is CSVVPAGAPHEQYF. The rearrangement uses TRBV29-1 and TRBJ2-7. This CDR3 has 14 amino acids. Looked up from germline, CDR1 is SQVTM and CDR2 is ANQGSEA.